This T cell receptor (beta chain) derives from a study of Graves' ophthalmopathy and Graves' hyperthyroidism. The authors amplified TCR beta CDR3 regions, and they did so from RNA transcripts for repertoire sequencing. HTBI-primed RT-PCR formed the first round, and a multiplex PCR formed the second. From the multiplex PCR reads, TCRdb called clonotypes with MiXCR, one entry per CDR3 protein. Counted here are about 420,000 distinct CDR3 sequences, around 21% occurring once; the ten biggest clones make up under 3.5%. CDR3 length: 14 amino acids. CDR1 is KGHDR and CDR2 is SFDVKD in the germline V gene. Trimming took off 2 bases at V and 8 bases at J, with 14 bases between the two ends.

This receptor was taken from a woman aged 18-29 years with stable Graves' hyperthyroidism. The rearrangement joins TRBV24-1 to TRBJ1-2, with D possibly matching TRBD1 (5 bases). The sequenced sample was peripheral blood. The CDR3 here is CATSDSSRVDGYTF. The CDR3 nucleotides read TGTGCCACCAGTGATTCTTCCAGGGTAGACGGCTACACCTTC.